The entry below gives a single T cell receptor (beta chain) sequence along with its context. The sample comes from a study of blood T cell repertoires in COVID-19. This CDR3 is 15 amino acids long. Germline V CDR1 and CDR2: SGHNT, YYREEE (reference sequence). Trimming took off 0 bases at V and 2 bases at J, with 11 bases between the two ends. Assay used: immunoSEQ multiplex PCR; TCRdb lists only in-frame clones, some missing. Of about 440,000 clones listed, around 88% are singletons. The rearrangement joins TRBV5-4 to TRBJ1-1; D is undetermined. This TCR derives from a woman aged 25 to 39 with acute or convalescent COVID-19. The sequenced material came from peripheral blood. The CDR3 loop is CASSLAHAINTEAFF. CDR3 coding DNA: TGTGCCAGCAGCTTGGCTCACGCGATCAACACTGAAGCTTTCTTT.